These T cell receptor beta chains were read from a single sample in a study of OX40 agonist ivuxolimab in advanced cancers. Sequencing used immunoSEQ multiplex PCR; TCRdb keeps in-frame clones, though not all of them. The data show tens of thousands of clones, around 83% seen once. This specimen consisted of CD4+ or CD8+ T cells sorted from blood, obtained in a trial of the OX40 agonist ivuxolimab. The receptors come from an adult with an advanced solid tumor such as melanoma, head and neck, liver or kidney cancer. Both conserved end residues are part of each CDR3. The D gene is left open where the match is weak. Some rows mark clone size as missing; the rest say once, few, many or name a class of expanded clone.

abundance: NA
d_gene: NA
v_gene: TRBV7-9
j_gene: TRBJ2-7
CDR3nt: TGTGCCAGCAGTTACCTCGAGGAAATGGGGGCAGAGCAGTACTTC
CDR3aa: CASSYLEEMGAEQYF

abundance: NA
d_gene: TRBD1
v_gene: TRBV29-1
j_gene: TRBJ2-7
CDR3nt: TGCAGCGTTGTGGGACAGGGATTGTACGAGCAGTACTTC
CDR3aa: CSVVGQGLYEQYF

abundance: NA
d_gene: TRBD2
v_gene: TRBV19
j_gene: TRBJ2-7
CDR3nt: TGTGCCAGTAGCCCTACCCGTCTAGCGGTCCACGAGCAGTACTTC
CDR3aa: CASSPTRLAVHEQYF

abundance: NA
d_gene: TRBD1
v_gene: TRBV7-3
j_gene: TRBJ2-5
CDR3nt: TGTGCCAGCAGCCCCGGGACAGGGGTATGGGAGACCCAGTACTTC
CDR3aa: CASSPGTGVWETQYF

abundance: NA
d_gene: NA
v_gene: TRBV7-9
j_gene: TRBJ2-3
CDR3nt: TGTGCCAGCAGCCCACCGATCACAGATACGCAGTATTTT
CDR3aa: CASSPPITDTQYF

abundance: few
d_gene: NA
v_gene: TRBV19
j_gene: TRBJ1-5
CDR3nt: TGTGCCAGTAGTACGTTACAGGGATACCTTCAGCCCCAGCATTTT
CDR3aa: CASSTLQGYLQPQHF

abundance: NA
d_gene: NA
v_gene: TRBV6-1
j_gene: TRBJ2-7
CDR3nt: TGTGCCAGCAGTTTAGGCGTGAGGAGGGGTTTATACTTC
CDR3aa: CASSLGVRRGLYF

abundance: once
d_gene: NA
v_gene: TRBV27
j_gene: TRBJ2-2
CDR3nt: TGTGCCAGCAGTTTATTACAAGGCATCACCGGGGAGCTGTTTTTT
CDR3aa: CASSLLQGITGELFF

abundance: NA
d_gene: TRBD2
v_gene: TRBV27
j_gene: TRBJ2-7
CDR3nt: TGTGCCAGCAGTTTTCGGGTGACTAGCGGGACGTACGAGCAGTACTTC
CDR3aa: CASSFRVTSGTYEQYF

abundance: NA
d_gene: TRBD2
v_gene: TRBV5-5
j_gene: TRBJ2-4
CDR3nt: TGTGCCAGCAGCGCTTCTTCCGGACTAGAAAACATTCAGTACTTC
CDR3aa: CASSASSGLENIQYF

abundance: NA
d_gene: TRBD2
v_gene: TRBV6-5
j_gene: TRBJ2-1
CDR3nt: TGTGCCAGCAGTTACTACGCGGGGGAGTCCTACAATGAGCAGTTCTTC
CDR3aa: CASSYYAGESYNEQFF

abundance: NA
d_gene: TRBD1
v_gene: TRBV11-3
j_gene: TRBJ1-1
CDR3nt: TGTGCCAGCAGCTCTTCCGGGACAGGGGAAGCTTTCTTT
CDR3aa: CASSSSGTGEAFF

abundance: NA
d_gene: NA
v_gene: TRBV13
j_gene: TRBJ2-2
CDR3nt: TGTGCCAGCAGCTTGGCCGGGGAGCTGTTTTTT
CDR3aa: CASSLAGELFF

abundance: NA
d_gene: NA
v_gene: TRBV19
j_gene: TRBJ1-5
CDR3nt: TGTGCCAGTAGCTTCTCACAGAGTTATAGCAATCAGCCCCAGCATTTT
CDR3aa: CASSFSQSYSNQPQHF

abundance: NA
d_gene: TRBD2
v_gene: TRBV29-1
j_gene: TRBJ2-3
CDR3nt: TGCAGCGTTGAAGATCTGGGCACTAGCGGCCTACTTACGCAGTATTTT
CDR3aa: CSVEDLGTSGLLTQYF

abundance: NA
d_gene: NA
v_gene: TRBV11-3
j_gene: TRBJ2-2
CDR3nt: TGTGCCAGCAGCCGGCCCCCCAGGCACACCGGGGAGCTGTTTTTT
CDR3aa: CASSRPPRHTGELFF

abundance: NA
d_gene: TRBD2
v_gene: TRBV7-7
j_gene: TRBJ2-1
CDR3nt: TGTGCTAGCAGCTTATCCCTAGCGGGGGGGCCCTACAATGAGCAGTTCTTC
CDR3aa: CASSLSLAGGPYNEQFF

abundance: once
d_gene: NA
v_gene: TRBV9
j_gene: TRBJ2-1
CDR3nt: TGTGCCAGCAGCGGTGGAACTGTTAACAATGAGCAGTTCTTC
CDR3aa: CASSGGTVNNEQFF

abundance: NA
d_gene: NA
v_gene: TRBV15
j_gene: TRBJ1-1
CDR3nt: TGTGCCACCAGCAGAGATTCACAAGATAGCTGGGAGGTGAACACTGAAGCTTTCTTT
CDR3aa: CATSRDSQDSWEVNTEAFF

abundance: NA
d_gene: NA
v_gene: TRBV28
j_gene: TRBJ2-6
CDR3nt: TGTGCCAGCAGTTCCCGTCTGACAGGGGCCAACGTCCTGACTTTC
CDR3aa: CASSSRLTGANVLTF

abundance: NA
d_gene: NA
v_gene: TRBV27
j_gene: TRBJ2-1
CDR3nt: TGTGCCAGCAGTTTAGAAGGGCCACCGTACAATGAGCAGTTCTTC
CDR3aa: CASSLEGPPYNEQFF

abundance: NA
d_gene: NA
v_gene: TRBV7-2
j_gene: TRBJ2-1
CDR3nt: TGTGCCAGCAGCTTTATGGCCTATTACAATGAGCAGTTCTTC
CDR3aa: CASSFMAYYNEQFF

abundance: NA
d_gene: NA
v_gene: TRBV4-1
j_gene: TRBJ2-7
CDR3nt: TGCGCCAGCAGCCAAGTACTTGGGACAAAGAGCTCCTACGAGCAGTACTTC
CDR3aa: CASSQVLGTKSSYEQYF

abundance: NA
d_gene: NA
v_gene: TRBV7-2
j_gene: TRBJ2-1
CDR3nt: TGTGCCAGCAGCTTAGGGGGGGGCCGAAGAAATGAGCAGTTCTTC
CDR3aa: CASSLGGGRRNEQFF

abundance: few
d_gene: NA
v_gene: TRBV7-9
j_gene: TRBJ2-7
CDR3nt: TGTGCCAGCAGCTTACCGGACTCCTTTGTCTACGAGCAGTACTTC
CDR3aa: CASSLPDSFVYEQYF

abundance: few
d_gene: NA
v_gene: TRBV25-1
j_gene: TRBJ2-7
CDR3nt: TGTGCCAGCAGTGAAGGAGACGGCTACGAGCAGTACTTC
CDR3aa: CASSEGDGYEQYF

abundance: NA
d_gene: NA
v_gene: TRBV6-5
j_gene: TRBJ2-7
CDR3nt: TGTGCCAGCAGCCCTAGCTACAGGGGAGGCTACGAGCAGTACTTC
CDR3aa: CASSPSYRGGYEQYF

abundance: once
d_gene: NA
v_gene: TRBV11-3
j_gene: TRBJ2-1
CDR3nt: TGTGCCAGCAGCTTAGCGGGGAGCGAGTTCAATGAGCAGTTCTTC
CDR3aa: CASSLAGSEFNEQFF

abundance: NA
d_gene: NA
v_gene: TRBV6-5
j_gene: TRBJ2-7
CDR3nt: TGTGCCAGCAGTTGGGGCAGATCCTACGAGCAGTACTTC
CDR3aa: CASSWGRSYEQYF

abundance: NA
d_gene: TRBD2
v_gene: TRBV11-2
j_gene: TRBJ2-1
CDR3nt: TGTGCCAGCAGCTTCGGCGGGGGGGCCTGGGATGAGCAGTTCTTC
CDR3aa: CASSFGGGAWDEQFF

abundance: NA
d_gene: TRBD1
v_gene: TRBV7-9
j_gene: TRBJ2-7
CDR3nt: TGTGCCAGCAGCTTAGACAGGGGGGTGGGCGAGCAGTACTTC
CDR3aa: CASSLDRGVGEQYF

abundance: NA
d_gene: NA
v_gene: TRBV5-5
j_gene: TRBJ2-7
CDR3nt: TGTGCCAGCAGCTTGGCCGGAGAGGTCGAGCAGTACTTC
CDR3aa: CASSLAGEVEQYF

abundance: once
d_gene: NA
v_gene: TRBV4-1
j_gene: TRBJ1-1
CDR3nt: TGCGCCAGCAGCCTCCGAGTAGCGTCCGAGGTCGAAGCTTTCTTT
CDR3aa: CASSLRVASEVEAFF

abundance: few
d_gene: NA
v_gene: TRBV4-1
j_gene: TRBJ2-1
CDR3nt: TGCGCCAGCAGCCAAGAGGCTGGATACAATGAGCAGTTCTTC
CDR3aa: CASSQEAGYNEQFF

abundance: NA
d_gene: NA
v_gene: TRBV18
j_gene: TRBJ1-5
CDR3nt: TGTGCCAGCTCACTCTCCGATCAGCCCCAGCATTTT
CDR3aa: CASSLSDQPQHF

abundance: once
d_gene: TRBD2
v_gene: TRBV9
j_gene: TRBJ2-1
CDR3nt: TGTGCCAGCAGCGCGATTAGCGGGGCCCTCTACAATGAGCAGTTCTTC
CDR3aa: CASSAISGALYNEQFF

abundance: NA
d_gene: TRBD1
v_gene: TRBV5-4
j_gene: TRBJ1-2
CDR3nt: TGTGCCAGCAGCTTAGACAGGGGGCCTCAGTGGGGCTACACCTTC
CDR3aa: CASSLDRGPQWGYTF

abundance: NA
d_gene: NA
v_gene: TRBV6-1
j_gene: TRBJ2-2
CDR3nt: TGTGCCAGCAGTCTGGGCACCGGGGAGCTGTTTTTT
CDR3aa: CASSLGTGELFF

abundance: once
d_gene: NA
v_gene: TRBV9
j_gene: TRBJ1-1
CDR3nt: TGTGCCAGCAGTCGGGGACACGGCGTAGAAGCTTTCTTT
CDR3aa: CASSRGHGVEAFF

abundance: NA
d_gene: NA
v_gene: TRBV9
j_gene: TRBJ1-1
CDR3nt: TGTGCCAGCAGCGTAGGGAAAGCCACTGAAGCTTTCTTT
CDR3aa: CASSVGKATEAFF

abundance: NA
d_gene: NA
v_gene: TRBV29-1
j_gene: TRBJ2-1
CDR3nt: TGCAGCATCATCGGGACCGAGAACAATGAGCAGTTCTTC
CDR3aa: CSIIGTENNEQFF

abundance: NA
d_gene: NA
v_gene: TRBV19
j_gene: TRBJ1-1
CDR3nt: TGTGCCAGTAGTAGCCGCGGAACGGTTGAAGCTTTTTTT
CDR3aa: CASSSRGTVEAFF

abundance: NA
d_gene: NA
v_gene: TRBV30
j_gene: TRBJ1-3
CDR3nt: TGTGCCTGGAGCTCGGGCTCTGGAAACACCATATATTTT
CDR3aa: CAWSSGSGNTIYF